A selection of T cell receptor beta chains follows, all from one sample in a study of T-cell reconstitution after alpha-beta-depleted transplantation in children. In TCRdb, the PCR reads were re-called with MiXCR into one record per CDR3 protein. The data contain 200,000 to 250,000 distinct CDR3 sequences, approximately 11% of them seen just once; the ten biggest clones take up roughly 27%. The material was PBMCs, obtained before TCRalphabeta/CD19-depleted stem cell transplant. The receptors derive from a child under two years old with acute myeloid leukemia, due to receive a stem cell transplant. Both conserved end residues are part of each CDR3. Fields, in order: CDR3 protein, CDR3 DNA, clone size, J gene, D gene, V gene. A D gene is named only where the DNA matches it firmly. Only some rows state a clone size, as once, few, many or a class for expanded clones.

cdr3_aa: CATSGYNTDTQYF
cdr3_nt: TGTGCCACCAGTGGGTACAACACAGATACGCAGTATTTT
clone_size: many
j_call: TRBJ2-3
d_call: .
v_call: TRBV24-1

cdr3_aa: CASSILIGRWYQPQQF
cdr3_nt: TGTGCCAGTAGTATATTAATAGGACGATGGTATCAGCCCCAGCAATTT
clone_size: .
j_call: TRBJ1-5
d_call: .
v_call: TRBV19

cdr3_aa: CASSPQGEDWVHYNEQFF
cdr3_nt: TGTGCCAGCTCACCACAAGGGGAGGATTGGGTTCACTACAATGAGCAGTTCTTC
clone_size: many
j_call: TRBJ2-1
d_call: .
v_call: TRBV18

cdr3_aa: CASGRGSTGELFF
cdr3_nt: TGTGCCAGCGGCAGGGGTTCTACCGGGGAGCTGTTTTTT
clone_size: many
j_call: TRBJ2-2
d_call: .
v_call: TRBV7-6

cdr3_aa: CASSFGLAGGRETQYF
cdr3_nt: TGTGCCAGCAGTTTTGGACTAGCGGGGGGGCGGGAGACCCAGTACTTC
clone_size: many
j_call: TRBJ2-5
d_call: TRBD2
v_call: TRBV12-3/TRBV12-4

cdr3_aa: CASSLDGGELFF
cdr3_nt: TGTGCCAGCAGTTTAGATGGCGGGGAGCTGTTTTTT
clone_size: .
j_call: TRBJ2-2
d_call: .
v_call: TRBV12-3/TRBV12-4

cdr3_aa: CASSPGGIEQPQHF
cdr3_nt: TGTGCCAGCAGCCCAGGGGGCATCGAACAGCCCCAGCATTTT
clone_size: many
j_call: TRBJ1-5
d_call: TRBD1
v_call: TRBV7-9

cdr3_aa: CASSLGDRDGEKLFF
cdr3_nt: TGCGCCAGCAGCTTGGGGGACAGGGACGGTGAAAAACTGTTTTTT
clone_size: many
j_call: TRBJ1-4
d_call: TRBD1
v_call: TRBV5-1

cdr3_aa: CASSPRHGGEQFF
cdr3_nt: TGTGCCAGCAGCCCGAGACATGGAGGTGAGCAGTTCTTC
clone_size: many
j_call: TRBJ2-1
d_call: .
v_call: TRBV12-3/TRBV12-4

cdr3_aa: CASGLHPQENTEAFF
cdr3_nt: TGTGCTAGTGGTTTGCACCCACAGGAGAACACTGAAGCTTTCTTT
clone_size: few
j_call: TRBJ1-1
d_call: .
v_call: TRBV12-5

cdr3_aa: CSANLGYEQYF
cdr3_nt: TGCAGTGCCAACCTAGGATACGAGCAGTACTTC
clone_size: many
j_call: TRBJ2-7
d_call: .
v_call: TRBV20-1

cdr3_aa: CASSRLSDRVGEKLFF
cdr3_nt: TGTGCCAGCAGTCGACTCTCCGACAGGGTCGGTGAAAAACTGTTTTTT
clone_size: many
j_call: TRBJ1-4
d_call: TRBD1
v_call: TRBV12-3/TRBV12-4

cdr3_aa: CASSQPRTGGEQSF
cdr3_nt: TGTGCCAGCAGTCAACCCCGGACAGGGGGCGAGCAGTCCTTC
clone_size: .
j_call: TRBJ2-7
d_call: TRBD1
v_call: TRBV27

cdr3_aa: CASSVEAENYGYTF
cdr3_nt: TGTGCCAGCAGCGTAGAGGCCGAAAACTATGGCTACACCTTC
clone_size: many
j_call: TRBJ1-2
d_call: .
v_call: TRBV9

cdr3_aa: CASSRLANQETQYF
cdr3_nt: TGTGCCAGCAGCCGACTAGCGAACCAAGAGACCCAGTACTTC
clone_size: many
j_call: TRBJ2-5
d_call: TRBD2
v_call: TRBV7-9

cdr3_aa: CASALAGGNNEQFF
cdr3_nt: TGTGCCAGCGCGCTAGCGGGAGGGAACAATGAGCAGTTCTTC
clone_size: .
j_call: TRBJ2-1
d_call: TRBD2
v_call: TRBV2

cdr3_aa: CASSSDNDRANEQFF
cdr3_nt: TGTGCCAGCAGCAGCGATAACGACAGAGCCAATGAGCAGTTCTTC
clone_size: many
j_call: TRBJ2-1
d_call: .
v_call: TRBV21-1

cdr3_aa: CSASTGSPNQPQHF
cdr3_nt: TGCAGTGCCTCGACAGGGTCCCCAAATCAGCCCCAGCATTTT
clone_size: many
j_call: TRBJ1-5
d_call: TRBD1
v_call: TRBV20-1

cdr3_aa: CATSRDPDIFPYGYTF
cdr3_nt: TGTGCCACCAGCAGAGATCCGGACATCTTCCCTTATGGCTACACCTTC
clone_size: many
j_call: TRBJ1-2
d_call: .
v_call: TRBV15

cdr3_aa: CASSLIAGGEQYF
cdr3_nt: TGTGCCAGCAGCCTGATAGCGGGAGGCGAGCAGTACTTC
clone_size: .
j_call: TRBJ2-7
d_call: TRBD2
v_call: TRBV27

cdr3_aa: CASSPRGLAVQETQYF
cdr3_nt: TGCGCCAGCAGCCCTCGGGGACTAGCGGTCCAAGAGACCCAGTACTTC
clone_size: many
j_call: TRBJ2-5
d_call: TRBD2
v_call: TRBV5-1